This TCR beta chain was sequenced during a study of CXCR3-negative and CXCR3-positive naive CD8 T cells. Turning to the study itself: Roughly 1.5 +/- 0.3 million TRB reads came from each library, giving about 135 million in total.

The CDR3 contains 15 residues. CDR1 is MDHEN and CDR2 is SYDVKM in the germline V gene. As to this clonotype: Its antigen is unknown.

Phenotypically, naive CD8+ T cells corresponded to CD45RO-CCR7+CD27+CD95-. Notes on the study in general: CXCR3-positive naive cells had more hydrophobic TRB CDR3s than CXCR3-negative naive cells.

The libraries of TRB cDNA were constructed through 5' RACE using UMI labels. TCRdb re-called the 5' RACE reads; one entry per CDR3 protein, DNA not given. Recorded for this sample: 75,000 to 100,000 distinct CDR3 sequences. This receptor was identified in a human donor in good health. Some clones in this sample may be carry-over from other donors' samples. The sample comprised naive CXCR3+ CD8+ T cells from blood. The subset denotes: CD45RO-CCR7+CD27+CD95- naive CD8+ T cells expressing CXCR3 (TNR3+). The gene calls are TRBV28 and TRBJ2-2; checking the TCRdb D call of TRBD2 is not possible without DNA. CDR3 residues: CASRVLAENTGELFF.